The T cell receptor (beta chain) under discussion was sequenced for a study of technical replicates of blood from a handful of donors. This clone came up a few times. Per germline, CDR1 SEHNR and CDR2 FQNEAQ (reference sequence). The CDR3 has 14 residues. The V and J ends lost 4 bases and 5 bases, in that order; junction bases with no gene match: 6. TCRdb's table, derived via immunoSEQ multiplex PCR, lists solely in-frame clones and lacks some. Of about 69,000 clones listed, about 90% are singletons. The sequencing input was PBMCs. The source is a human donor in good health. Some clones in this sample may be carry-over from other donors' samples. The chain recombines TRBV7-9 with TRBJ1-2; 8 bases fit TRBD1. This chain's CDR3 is CASSSTGGDYGYTF. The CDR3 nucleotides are TGTGCCAGCAGCTCCACAGGGGGAGATTATGGCTACACCTTC.